The 7 T cell receptor beta chains reported below all come from one sample, sequenced in a study of T-cell memory formation after mild COVID-19. MiXCR was run by TCRdb on the 5' RACE reads, yielding one entry per CDR3 protein. The sample contains hundreds of thousands of distinct CDR3 sequences, around a sixth of which appear only once. What was sequenced was PBMCs or a T cell subset sorted from them (not recorded which). All receptors derive from a man aged 18 to 29 who had mild COVID-19 (a few samples of this study predate the infection). Cell type and time point are not known.

In DNA form, the CDR3 reads TGTGCCAGCAGTTTCTCCTACAGGGGTCGCTCCTATAATTCACCCCTCCACTTT. Residues: CASSFSYRGRSYNSPLHF. The V call is TRBV27, the J call TRBJ1-6, with 7 bases lining up with TRBD1. The CDR3 covers 18 residues. Germline V gene sequence: CDR1 MNHEY, CDR2 SMNVEV (reference sequence). Unmatched junction bases numbered 8, after V lost 3 bases and J lost 0 bases.

This clonotype was counted only a few times. This chain's CDR3 is CASRLLSTDTQYF. The CDR3 DNA is TGTGCCAGCAGACTCTTAAGCACAGATACGCAGTATTTT. The genes are TRBV27 and TRBJ2-3, with D unclear. The CDR3 length is 13 residues. V shed 6 bases and J shed 0 bases, with 7 bases lying between them. Germline V gene lookup returns CDR1 MNHEY and CDR2 SMNVEV (reference sequence).

A few counts support this clonotype. The J gene is TRBJ1-1, the V gene TRBV2; D not resolved. This CDR3 has 13 amino acids. V lost 6 bases to trimming and J lost 6 bases, with 14 bases between them. Per the germline V gene, CDR1 is SNHLY and CDR2 is FYNNEI. The CDR3 DNA reads TGTGCCAGCAGCCGCGAGGGTGCGGCTGAAGCTTTCTTT. Encoded protein: CASSREGAAEAFF.

The table lists this clonotype with a few counts. J is TRBJ1-3 and V is TRBV9, with D perhaps matching TRBD1 (5 bases). Germline-derived CDR1 and CDR2 are SGDLS and YYNGEE. Trimming shortened V by 1 base and J by 4 bases, and 15 bases separated the two germline ends. This CDR3 has 16 amino acids. Written as DNA, the CDR3 is TGTGCCAGCAGCGTATCTGGGTCGGGGACCGGAAACACCATATATTTT. Protein product: CASSVSGSGTGNTIYF.

This clonotype was found a few times. The chain links TRBV6-6 to TRBJ2-5; the match to TRBD2 covers 9 bases. The CDR3 contains 18 residues. Germline CDR1 is MNHNY and CDR2 is SVGAGI (reference sequence). Germline trimming cut 2 bases from V and 1 base from J; bases unmatched to any gene: 11. As DNA, the CDR3 is TGTGCCAGCAGTTACGCCCTAGGCGCGGGGGGGCCCCAAGAGACCCAGTACTTC. Translating gives CASSYALGAGGPQETQYF.

The genes are TRBV7-6 and TRBJ2-5, with TRBD1 identical over 8 bases. The germline V gene has CDR1 SGHVS and CDR2 FNYEAQ. This CDR3 is 14 amino acids long. The V gene end was trimmed by 5 bases and the J gene end by 5 bases; junction bases not matched to a gene: 7. CDR3 DNA sequence: TGTGCCAGCAGCCGCAGGGGGCCTGGGGAGACCCAGTACTTC. Amino acids: CASSRRGPGETQYF. Supplemented by reference TRBV7-6 and TRBJ2-5, the full variable domain reads GAGVSQSPRYKVTKRGQDVALRCDPISGHVSLYWYRQALGQGPEFLTYFNYEAQQDKSGLPNDRFSAERPEGSISTLTIQRTEQRDSAMYRCASSRRGPGETQYFGPGTRLLVL.

At least ten counts were recorded for this clonotype. The rearrangement joins TRBV7-2 to TRBJ2-3; a weak D match, TRBD2 (6 bases). The CDR3 runs to 18 residues. Germline V CDR1 and CDR2: SGHTA, FQGNSA. V was trimmed by 3 bases and J by 0 bases, leaving 19 bases between them. CDR3 bases: TGTGCCAGCAGCTTTGCTATGGAGGGAAACCCTAGCACAGATACGCAGTATTTT. Protein sequence: CASSFAMEGNPSTDTQYF. Filled out from reference TRBV7-2 and TRBJ2-3, the complete variable domain reads GAGVSQSPSNKVTEKGKDVELRCDPISGHTALYWYRQSLGQGLEFLIYFQGNSAPDKSGLPSDRFSAERTGGSVSTLTIQRTQQEDSAVYLCASSFAMEGNPSTDTQYFGPGTRLTVL.